This T cell receptor (beta chain) was profiled in a study of identifying expanded T cells in peripheral blood. Study findings and constraints: Two-week clone count variance significantly increased as total template count grew.

As to this clone: Antigen unknown. Other DNA sequences within the sample encode an identical CDR3.

V lost 6 bases and J lost 4; bases outside the gene matches: 14. From germline, CDR1 is SQVTM and CDR2 ANQGSEA. The CDR3 length is 16 residues. Method: immunoSEQ multiplex PCR; TCRdb's copy keeps in-frame clones and lacks some. The data hold around 91,000 clones, with approximately 88% observed a single time. This TCR derives from a person between 18 and 75 years old in good health. Sequencing used blood. This chain uses TRBV29-1 with TRBJ2-3; TRBD2 aligns across 9 bases. The CDR3 region is CSVSKGGTSTPDTQYF. The CDR3 DNA is TGCAGCGTCTCAAAGGGGGGGACTAGCACCCCAGATACGCAGTATTTT.